This T cell receptor beta chain came from a study of T cell clusters in autoimmune cytopenias. Multiplex touch-down PCR amplified TRB using TRB-A and TRB-B pools in one tube. TCRdb re-called the multiplex PCR reads and catalogs CDR3 proteins one per entry, DNA excluded. This listing includes 6,000 or so distinct CDR3 sequences. TRB amplification used roughly 250 ng of peripheral blood genomic DNA. These data were also filed under a second study, of T cell repertoires in aging, cancer and after chemotherapy.

Specimen: peripheral blood. The receptor was derived from a human donor in good health.

The CDR3 region is CAISVVGRRNTEAFF. The rearrangement links TRBV10-3 to TRBJ1-1; TCRdb names TRBD1, which stays unverified in the absence of DNA. CDR1 ENHRY and CDR2 SYGVKD come from the germline V gene. The CDR3 runs to 15 residues.